The 18 T cell receptor beta chains given below trace back to one sample, sequenced in a study of early T cells in non-severe SARS-CoV-2 infection. TCRdb reanalysed the 5' RACE reads using MiXCR and keeps one entry per CDR3 protein. The sample yields more than 35,000 distinct CDR3 sequences, over 3.5% seen once. The source material was whole blood. The receptor set was obtained from an adult who was a healthcare worker with PCR-confirmed SARS-CoV-2 infection or an uninfected control (not recorded which).

This clonotype was counted between two and nine times. The J gene is TRBJ2-2, the V gene TRBV20-1; 7 bases are a match to TRBD2. The germline CDR1 and CDR2 sequences are DFQATT and SNEGSKA (reference sequence). This CDR3 spans 17 amino acids. With 0 bases clipped from V and 4 bases from J, the junction kept 11 bases outside the gene matches. This CDR3 reads CSARDERDQAITGELFF. The DNA for the CDR3 is TGCAGTGCTAGAGATGAGCGGGACCAGGCGATCACCGGGGAGCTGTTTTTT.

This clonotype was picked up many times. At one end the junction does not follow the germline gene, possibly because of a read error. The V gene is TRBV12-3 or TRBV12-4, the J gene TRBJ2-3; 11 bases fit TRBD2. The CDR3 length is 16 residues. CDR3 sequence reads: CASSLAGGRDADTQYF. The CDR3 DNA sequence: TGTGCCAGCAGTCTAGCGGGGGGTAGAGATGCAGATACGCAGTATTTT.

This clonotype appeared many times. The chain uses TRBV6-1 and TRBJ1-2, with 8 positions matching TRBD1. In germline, CDR1 is MNHNS, CDR2 SASEGT. J was trimmed by 5 bases and V by 6 bases; bases with no gene match: 5. This CDR3 spans 13 amino acids. The CDR3 loop reads CASSPGQAYGYTF. The CDR3 DNA is TGTGCCAGCAGCCCGGGACAGGCTTATGGCTACACCTTC.

There are many counts of this clonotype. V and J are TRBV20-1 and TRBJ1-6; perhaps TRBD1 as D (6 bases). Germline loops: CDR1 DFQATT, CDR2 SNEGSKA (reference sequence). V gave up 3 bases and J gave up 6 bases, with 12 bases separating them. The CDR3 is made up of 14 amino acids. Here the CDR3 reads CSASDRQSNSPLHF. Here the CDR3 DNA reads TGCAGTGCTAGCGACAGGCAGAGTAATTCACCCCTCCACTTT.

To note about this clonotype: This may arise from a read error, as a much more abundant clone is one base away. CDR3 coding DNA: TGTGCCAGCACCACTATGGGCGACACCGGGGAGCTGTTTTTT. Protein: CASTTMGDTGELFF. The genes are TRBV28 and TRBJ2-2; no firm D call. V was trimmed by 7 bases and J by 3 bases, leaving 12 bases between them. Per the germline V gene, CDR1 is MDHEN and CDR2 is SYDVKM. The CDR3 has 14 residues.

This clonotype has at least ten counts. This chain connects TRBV27 to TRBJ2-1; no reliable D call. CDR3 length: 16 residues. Trimming took off 1 base at V and 2 bases at J, with 12 bases between the two ends. Germline CDR1 reads MNHEY; CDR2 reads SMNVEV (reference sequence). CDR3 in amino acids: CASSLLGGDTYNEQFF. The CDR3 coding sequence is TGTGCCAGCAGTTTATTAGGTGGAGACACCTACAATGAGCAGTTCTTC.

In its sample, this clonotype was seen a few times. This chain joins TRBV27 and TRBJ2-6; D perhaps matches TRBD2 (5 bases). Trimming removed 5 bases from V and 0 bases from J, with 8 bases in between. CDR3 size: 15 residues. Looked up from germline, CDR1 is MNHEY and CDR2 is SMNVEV (reference sequence). The CDR3 is CASSQRGSGANVLTF. The CDR3 coding sequence is TGTGCCAGCAGTCAACGGGGCTCTGGGGCCAACGTCCTGACTTTC.

This clonotype was seen many times. The chain combines TRBV5-4 with TRBJ1-4, with TRBD1 matching 9 bases. This CDR3 comprises 14 residues. V trimming: 4 bases; J trimming: 6 bases; junction bases outside the gene matches: 4. Per germline, CDR1 SGHNT and CDR2 YYREEE (reference sequence). CDR3 sequence reads: CASSPDRGHEKLFF. The CDR3, as DNA: TGTGCCAGCAGCCCGGACAGGGGACATGAAAAACTGTTTTTT.

This sequence joins TRBV5-1 and TRBJ2-1; either TRBD1 or TRBD2 may supply D (6 bases each). Trimming pared 3 bases from V and 0 bases from J, leaving 16 bases between. Germline V lookup: CDR1 SGHRS, CDR2 YFSETQ. There are 17 residues in the CDR3. In nucleotides, the CDR3 is TGCGCCAGCAGCTGGGGGGCAGGGATCAGCTCCTACAATGAGCAGTTCTTC. It translates to CASSWGAGISSYNEQFF.

This clonotype was recorded at least ten times. This rearrangement joins TRBV12-5 to TRBJ2-3, with no clear D. Trimming cost V 4 bases and J 9 bases, with 26 bases left between them. From germline, CDR1 is LGHNT and CDR2 FRNRAP. There are 17 residues in the CDR3. CDR3 loop: CASGYLPGPTRMGTQYF. The CDR3 DNA follows: TGTGCTAGTGGTTACCTCCCGGGTCCTACTCGGATGGGGACGCAGTATTTT.

The chain uses TRBV3-1 and TRBJ1-2, with a weak D call TRBD1 (5 bases). V lost 6 bases to trimming and J lost 6 bases, with 23 bases between them. CDR3 length: 16 amino acids. CDR1 LGHDT and CDR2 YNNKEL come from the germline V gene (reference sequence). In DNA, the CDR3 is TGTGCCAGCAGTCCTTTCGGGGCCCCGGCGGGCGATGGCTACACCTTC. This gives the protein CASSPFGAPAGDGYTF.

In this sample, this clonotype turned up a few times. This chain joins TRBV20-1 and TRBJ1-6; a possible D gene is TRBD1 (5 bases). CDR1 and CDR2 (germline): DFQATT, SNEGSKA (reference sequence). Trimming removed 3 bases from V and 5 bases from J, with 14 bases in between. This CDR3 is built from 15 residues. CDR3 sequence reads: CSARTEGRNNSPLHF. The CDR3, as DNA: TGCAGTGCTAGGACTGAGGGGAGAAATAATTCACCCCTCCACTTT.

This clonotype was observed at least ten times. This sequence joins TRBV29-1 and TRBJ1-1; D call uncertain. The CDR3 is 13 residues long. Germline assignment: CDR1 SQVTM and CDR2 ANQGSEA. Between the trimmed V and J ends, which lost 1 base and 0 bases, there was a span of 6 bases. The CDR3 loop reads CSVEGAVNTEAFF. DNA for the CDR3: TGCAGCGTTGAAGGGGCGGTGAACACTGAAGCTTTCTTT.

This clonotype was counted only a few times. The V call is TRBV3-1, the J call TRBJ2-7, with D uncertain. The CDR3 runs 12 residues. V lost 5 bases to trimming and J lost 2 bases, with 7 bases between them. Germline values: CDR1 LGHDT, CDR2 YNNKEL (reference sequence). CDR3 sequence reads: CASSNLPYEQYF. CDR3 DNA sequence: TGTGCCAGCAGCAACCTACCCTACGAGCAGTACTTC.

Ten or more counts support this clonotype. This chain uses TRBV5-1 with TRBJ1-3; D call uncertain. Germline lookup yields CDR1 SGHRS and CDR2 YFSETQ. Trimming stripped 4 bases from V and 0 bases from J, with 5 bases between. The CDR3 extends over 13 amino acids. CDR3 DNA sequence: TGCGCCAGCAGCGCGGACTCTGGAAACACCATATATTTT. Protein: CASSADSGNTIYF.

This clonotype was detected many times. The chain links TRBV10-3 to TRBJ1-1; maybe TRBD1 (6 bases). This CDR3 has 16 amino acids. Germline V gives CDR1 ENHRY, CDR2 SYGVKD. Trimming stripped 4 bases from V and 2 bases from J, with 17 bases between. CDR3 residues: CAISGGGRQENTEAFF. DNA for the CDR3: TGTGCCATCAGTGGAGGGGGGCGTCAGGAAAACACTGAAGCTTTCTTT.

This clonotype has a count of ten or more. The chain recombines TRBV20-1 with TRBJ1-2; 9 nucleotides line up with TRBD1. This CDR3 spans 13 amino acids. V trimming: 7 bases; J trimming: 6 bases; junction bases outside the gene matches: 9. Per the germline V gene, CDR1 is DFQATT and CDR2 is SNEGSKA (reference sequence). Here the CDR3 reads CSGRDREGHGYTF. The CDR3 DNA is TGCAGTGGCCGGGACAGGGAGGGCCATGGCTACACCTTC.

This clonotype was seen ten or more times. The chain combines TRBV6-5 with TRBJ1-5; D not resolved. The CDR3 is 12 residues long. V lost 8 bases, J lost 3 bases, and 8 bases lay in between. Germline CDR1 and CDR2: MNHEY and SVGAGI. The CDR3, as DNA: TGTGCCAGCGGGAGAGACAATCAGCCCCAGCATTTT. Amino acid sequence: CASGRDNQPQHF.